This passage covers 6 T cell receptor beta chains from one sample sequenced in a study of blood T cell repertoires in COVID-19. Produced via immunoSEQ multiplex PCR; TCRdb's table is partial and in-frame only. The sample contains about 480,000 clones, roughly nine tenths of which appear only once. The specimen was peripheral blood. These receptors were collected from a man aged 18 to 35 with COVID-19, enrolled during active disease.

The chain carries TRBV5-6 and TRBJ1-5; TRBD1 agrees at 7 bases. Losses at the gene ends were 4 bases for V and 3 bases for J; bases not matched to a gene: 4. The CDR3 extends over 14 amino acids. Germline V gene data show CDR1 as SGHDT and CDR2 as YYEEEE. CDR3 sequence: CASSNRGVNQPQHF. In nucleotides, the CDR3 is TGTGCCAGCAGCAACAGGGGCGTCAATCAGCCCCAGCATTTT.

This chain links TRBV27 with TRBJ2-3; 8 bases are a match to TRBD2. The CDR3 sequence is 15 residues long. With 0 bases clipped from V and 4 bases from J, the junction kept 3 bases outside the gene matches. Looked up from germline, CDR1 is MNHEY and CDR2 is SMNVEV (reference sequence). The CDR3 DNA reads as TGTGCCAGCAGTTTATCCCTCGGGGGGGCAGATACGCAGTATTTT. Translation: CASSLSLGGADTQYF.

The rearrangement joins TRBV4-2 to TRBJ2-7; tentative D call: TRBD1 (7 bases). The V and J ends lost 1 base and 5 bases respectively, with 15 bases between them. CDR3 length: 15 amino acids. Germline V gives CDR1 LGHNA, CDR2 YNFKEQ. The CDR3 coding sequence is TGTGCCAGCAGCCAAGTTGGGCAGGGGGGACACGAGCAGTACTTC. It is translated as CASSQVGQGGHEQYF.

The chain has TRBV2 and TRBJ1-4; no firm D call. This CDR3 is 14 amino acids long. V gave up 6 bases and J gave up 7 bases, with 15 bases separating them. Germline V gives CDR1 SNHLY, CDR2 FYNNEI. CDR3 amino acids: CASSKGAEGEKLFF. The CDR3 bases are TGTGCCAGCAGCAAGGGCGCTGAGGGTGAAAAACTGTTTTTT.

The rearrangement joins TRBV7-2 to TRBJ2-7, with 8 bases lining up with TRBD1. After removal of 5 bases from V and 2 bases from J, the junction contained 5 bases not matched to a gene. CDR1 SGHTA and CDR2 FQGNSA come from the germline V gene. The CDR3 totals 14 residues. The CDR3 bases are TGTGCCAGCAGCACCGACAGGGGACCCTACGAGCAGTACTTC. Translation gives CASSTDRGPYEQYF.

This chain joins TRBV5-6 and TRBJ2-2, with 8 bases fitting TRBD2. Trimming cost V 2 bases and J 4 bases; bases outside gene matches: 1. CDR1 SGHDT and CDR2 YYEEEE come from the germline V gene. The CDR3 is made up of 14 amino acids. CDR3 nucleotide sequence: TGTGCCAGCAGCTTCGGGGGGGCCACCGGGGAGCTGTTTTTT. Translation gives CASSFGGATGELFF. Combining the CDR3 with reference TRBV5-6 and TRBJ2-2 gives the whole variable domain DAGVTQSPTHLIKTRGQQVTLRCSPKSGHDTVSWYQQALGQGPQFIFQYYEEEERQRGNFPDRFSGHQFPNYSSELNVNALLLGDSALYLCASSFGGATGELFFGEGSRLTVL.